This T cell receptor beta chain was retrieved from a study of blood T cell repertoires in COVID-19. Across the whole study: PBMCs, B-cell-depleted T cells, or T cells provided the cDNA or gDNA that made up the material.

Some clones are missing from TCRdb's copy, which holds only in-frame ones; the method was immunoSEQ multiplex PCR. Here the sample spans around 150,000 clones, about 88% being singletons. With V trimmed by 3 bases and J by 5 bases, 7 bases remained unmatched. Per the germline V gene, CDR1 is GTSNPN and CDR2 is SVGIG (reference sequence). This CDR3 has 14 amino acids. Source material: peripheral blood. The receptor's source is a man between 18 and 29 years old with acute or convalescent COVID-19. This sequence joins TRBV30 and TRBJ1-2, with TRBD1 identical over 9 bases. The CDR3 is CAWSRDRVQYGYTF. CDR3 in DNA: TGTGCCTGGAGCAGGGACAGGGTACAGTATGGCTACACCTTC.